This paragraph covers one TCR beta chain sequence. What it recognizes is unknown. This CDR3 region has 16 residues. Trimming took 1 base from V and 1 from J, leaving 13 bases between them. Germline V lookup: CDR1 SGHVS, CDR2 FQNEAQ. The data were taken from a study of T cell repertoires in cytomegalovirus infection. Points from the study as a whole: Dominant in the ex vivo response were TCR beta clonotypes restricted by HLA-C and specific for CMV.

Via MiXCR, TCRdb re-called the reads, giving one row per CDR3 protein. The data show some 310,000 distinct CDR3 sequences, just under 25% seen once. This TCR derives from a human donor in good health (CMV status not recorded). Some clones in this sample may be carry-over from other donors' samples. The chain links TRBV7-8 to TRBJ2-5, with D unresolved. Sequences were derived from cultured PBMCs, sampled from culture after CMV antigen stimulation. CDR3 sequence: CASSLVGQSLQETQYF. The CDR3 coding sequence is TGTGCCAGCAGCTTAGTCGGGCAGTCGCTCCAAGAGACCCAGTACTTC.